This TCR beta chain derives from a study of tumor-infiltrating lymphocytes in primary liver carcinoma. The roughly 18-34 mg bulk tissue piece was not sorted before simultaneous RNA and DNA extraction. Making TCR beta cDNA involved around 520 ng total RNA and a constant-region primer. Libraries covering TCR beta were generated through three nested multiplex PCR rounds (using a slightly modified ARM-PCR). The first two PCR rounds used TRBV1-TRBV30 forward primers with a C-beta reverse primer, roughly 10 cycles each. TCRdb ran MiXCR on the multiplex PCR reads and lists one entry per CDR3 protein. The table lists more than 95,000 distinct CDR3 sequences, 60% to 80% of them singletons, with approximately 8.9% in the top ten. CDR1 MNHNS and CDR2 SASEGT come from the germline V gene. The CDR3 extends over 17 amino acids. Note on this clonotype: Antigen specificity is unknown. The germline gene is not matched at one end of the junction; a read error may be the cause.

Findings and limits, study-wide: The study found only about 7.5-24% of top clones in all five tumor regions.

Sequencing input: liver tumor tissue from sampling region 3. Subset reported: tumor region T3, left-lateral pole. This TCR derives from a woman aged 55-75 years with primary liver carcinoma and hepatitis B virus infection. This chain links TRBV6-1 with TRBJ1-3, with a tentative D call TRBD1 (5 bases). The CDR3 region is CASSERGDSSPGKTIYF. CDR3 nucleotides: TGTGCCAGCAGTGAACGGGGCGACAGTTCCCCTGGAAAGACCATATATTTT.